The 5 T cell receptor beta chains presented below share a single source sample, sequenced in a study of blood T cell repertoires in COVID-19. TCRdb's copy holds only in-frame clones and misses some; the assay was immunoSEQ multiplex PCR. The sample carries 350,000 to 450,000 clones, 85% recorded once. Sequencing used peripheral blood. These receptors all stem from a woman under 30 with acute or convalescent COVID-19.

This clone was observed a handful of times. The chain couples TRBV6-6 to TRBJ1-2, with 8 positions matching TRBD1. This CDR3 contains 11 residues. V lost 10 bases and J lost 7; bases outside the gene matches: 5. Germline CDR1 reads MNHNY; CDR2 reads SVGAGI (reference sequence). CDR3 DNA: TGTGCCACCCGGACAGGGCCTGGCTACACCTTC. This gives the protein CATRTGPGYTF.

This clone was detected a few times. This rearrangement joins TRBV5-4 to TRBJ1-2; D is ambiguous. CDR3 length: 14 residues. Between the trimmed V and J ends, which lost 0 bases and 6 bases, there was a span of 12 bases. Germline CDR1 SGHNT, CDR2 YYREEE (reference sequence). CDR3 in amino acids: CASSLGRGSDGYTF. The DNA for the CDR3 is TGTGCCAGCAGCTTGGGAAGAGGGAGCGATGGCTACACCTTC. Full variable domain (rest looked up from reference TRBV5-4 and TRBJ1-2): ETGVTQSPTHLIKTRGQQVTLRCSSQSGHNTVSWYQQALGQGPQFIFQYYREEENGRGNFPPRFSGLQFPNYSSELNVNALELDDSALYLCASSLGRGSDGYTFGSGTRLTVV.

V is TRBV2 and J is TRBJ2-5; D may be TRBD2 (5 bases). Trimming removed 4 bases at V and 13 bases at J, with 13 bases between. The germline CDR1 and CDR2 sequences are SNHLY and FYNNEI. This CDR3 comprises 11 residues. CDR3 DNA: TGTGCCAGCAGTGCGGACTTGACATTGTACTTC. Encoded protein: CASSADLTLYF.

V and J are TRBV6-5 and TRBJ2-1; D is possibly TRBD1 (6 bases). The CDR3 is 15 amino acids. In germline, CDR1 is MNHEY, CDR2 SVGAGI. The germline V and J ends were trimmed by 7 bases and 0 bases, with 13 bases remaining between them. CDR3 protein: CASTRDRSSYNEQFF. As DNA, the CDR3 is TGTGCCAGCACCCGAGACAGGTCCTCCTACAATGAGCAGTTCTTC.

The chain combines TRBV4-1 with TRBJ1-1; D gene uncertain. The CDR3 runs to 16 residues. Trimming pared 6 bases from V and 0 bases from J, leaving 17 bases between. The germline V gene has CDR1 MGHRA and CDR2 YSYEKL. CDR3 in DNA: TGCGCCAGCAGTCCCGTCCGTTCCACTATGAACACTGAAGCTTTCTTT. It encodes CASSPVRSTMNTEAFF.